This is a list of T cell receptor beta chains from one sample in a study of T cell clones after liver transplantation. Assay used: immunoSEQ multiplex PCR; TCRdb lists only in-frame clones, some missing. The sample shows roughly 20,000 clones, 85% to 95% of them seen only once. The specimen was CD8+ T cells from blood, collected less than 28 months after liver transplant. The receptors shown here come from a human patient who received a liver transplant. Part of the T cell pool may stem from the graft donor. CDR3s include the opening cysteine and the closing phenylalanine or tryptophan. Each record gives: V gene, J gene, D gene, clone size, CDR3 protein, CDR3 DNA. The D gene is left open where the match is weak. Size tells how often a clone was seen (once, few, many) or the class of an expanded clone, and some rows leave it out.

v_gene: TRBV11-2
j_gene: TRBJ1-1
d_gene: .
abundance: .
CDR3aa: CASSPLIGGMNTEAFF
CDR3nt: TGTGCCAGCAGCCCCCTCATCGGAGGGATGAACACTGAAGCTTTCTTT

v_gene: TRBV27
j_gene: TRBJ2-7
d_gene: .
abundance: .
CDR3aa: CASKDSSYEQYF
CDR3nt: TGTGCCAGCAAGGACTCCTCCTACGAGCAGTACTTC

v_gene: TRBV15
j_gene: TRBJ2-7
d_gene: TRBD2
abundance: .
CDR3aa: CATSRGASGAYEQYF
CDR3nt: TGTGCCACCAGCAGAGGGGCTAGCGGGGCCTACGAGCAGTACTTC

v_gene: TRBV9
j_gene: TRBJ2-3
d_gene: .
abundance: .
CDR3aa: CASSAQRQSGITDTQYF
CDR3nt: TGTGCCAGCAGCGCCCAGAGACAGTCGGGAATCACAGATACGCAGTATTTT

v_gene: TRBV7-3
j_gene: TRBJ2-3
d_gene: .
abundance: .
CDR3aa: CASSPENTDTQYF
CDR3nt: TGTGCCAGCAGCCCAGAGAACACAGATACGCAGTATTTT

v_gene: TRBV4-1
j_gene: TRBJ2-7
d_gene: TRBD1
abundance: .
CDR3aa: CASSQGQIRDRAYEQYF
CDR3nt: TGCGCCAGCAGCCAAGGCCAGATCCGGGACAGGGCGTACGAGCAGTACTTC

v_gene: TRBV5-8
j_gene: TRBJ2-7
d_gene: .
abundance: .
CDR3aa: CASSLGLIYEQYF
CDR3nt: TGTGCCAGCAGCTTGGGACTAATCTACGAGCAGTACTTC

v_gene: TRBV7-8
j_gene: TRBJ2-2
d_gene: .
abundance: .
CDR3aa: CASSPRFVGAAGTGELFF
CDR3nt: TGTGCCAGCAGCCCCCGTTTCGTCGGGGCTGCAGGCACCGGGGAGCTGTTTTTT

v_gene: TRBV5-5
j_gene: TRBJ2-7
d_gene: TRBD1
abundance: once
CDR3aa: CASSLSDRPAREQYF
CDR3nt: TGTGCCAGCAGCCTCTCGGACAGGCCTGCGAGAGAGCAGTACTTC

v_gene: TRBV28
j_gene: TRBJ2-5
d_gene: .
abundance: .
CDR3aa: CASSPSFGGLQETQYF
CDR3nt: TGTGCCAGCAGTCCCTCCTTTGGGGGCTTACAAGAGACCCAGTACTTC

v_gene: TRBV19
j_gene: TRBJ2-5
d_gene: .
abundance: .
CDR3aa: CASSIGRDRRETQYF
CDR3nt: TGTGCCAGTAGTATAGGTCGAGACAGAAGGGAGACCCAGTACTTC

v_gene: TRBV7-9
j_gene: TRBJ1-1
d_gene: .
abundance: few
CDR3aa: CASSAGHAEAFF
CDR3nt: TGTGCCAGCAGCGCAGGGCACGCTGAAGCTTTCTTT

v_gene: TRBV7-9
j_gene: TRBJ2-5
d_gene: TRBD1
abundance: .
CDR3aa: CASSSQPGQGNETQYF
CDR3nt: TGTGCCAGCAGCTCCCAGCCGGGACAGGGGAACGAGACCCAGTACTTC

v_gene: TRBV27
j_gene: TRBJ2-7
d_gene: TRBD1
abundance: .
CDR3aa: CASSSRPGTGYHEQYF
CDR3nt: TGTGCCAGCAGTTCCCGTCCCGGGACAGGGTACCACGAGCAGTACTTC

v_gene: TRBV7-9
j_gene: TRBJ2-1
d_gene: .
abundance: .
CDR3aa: CASSLTQAETYNEQFF
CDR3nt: TGTGCCAGCAGCTTAACTCAGGCGGAAACTTACAATGAGCAGTTCTTC

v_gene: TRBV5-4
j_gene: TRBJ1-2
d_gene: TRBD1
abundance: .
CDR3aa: CASSPWLGQSNYGYTF
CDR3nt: TGTGCCAGCAGCCCATGGCTGGGACAGTCTAACTATGGCTACACCTTC

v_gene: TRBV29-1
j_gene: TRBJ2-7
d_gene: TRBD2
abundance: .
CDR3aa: CSVEGGGHEQYF
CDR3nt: TGCAGCGTTGAAGGGGGGGGACACGAGCAGTACTTC

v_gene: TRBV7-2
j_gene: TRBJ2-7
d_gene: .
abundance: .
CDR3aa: CASSLGVGEGYEQYF
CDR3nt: TGTGCCAGCAGCTTAGGGGTTGGCGAGGGTTATGAGCAGTACTTC

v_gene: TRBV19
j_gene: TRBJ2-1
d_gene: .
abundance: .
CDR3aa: CASSIAPGQYNEQFF
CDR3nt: TGTGCCAGTAGTATAGCCCCTGGACAGTACAATGAGCAGTTCTTC

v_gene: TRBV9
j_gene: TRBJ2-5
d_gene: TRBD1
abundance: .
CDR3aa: CASSPRGDRGETQYF
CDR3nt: TGTGCCAGCAGCCCCCGTGGGGACAGGGGAGAGACCCAGTACTTC

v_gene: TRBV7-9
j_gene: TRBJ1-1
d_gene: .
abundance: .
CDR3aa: CASSLPTGEDTEAFF
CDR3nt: TGTGCCAGCAGCTTGCCAACTGGGGAGGACACTGAAGCTTTCTTT

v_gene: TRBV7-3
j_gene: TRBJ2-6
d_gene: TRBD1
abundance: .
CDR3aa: CASSKQGTGANVLTF
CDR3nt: TGTGCCAGCAGCAAACAGGGGACTGGGGCCAACGTCCTGACTTTC

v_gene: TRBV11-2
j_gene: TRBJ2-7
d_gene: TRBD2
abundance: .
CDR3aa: CASSFSKRTSGSYEQYF
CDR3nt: TGTGCCAGCAGCTTCTCTAAAAGGACTAGCGGGAGTTACGAGCAGTACTTC

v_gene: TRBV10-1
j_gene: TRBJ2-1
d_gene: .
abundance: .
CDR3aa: CASGTGSPRDEQFF
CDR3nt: TGCGCCAGCGGGACCGGGTCTCCTCGGGATGAGCAGTTCTTC

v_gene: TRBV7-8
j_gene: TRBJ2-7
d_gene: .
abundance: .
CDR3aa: CASSPGDGVSYEQYF
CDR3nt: TGTGCCAGCAGCCCGGGGGACGGAGTCTCCTACGAGCAGTACTTC

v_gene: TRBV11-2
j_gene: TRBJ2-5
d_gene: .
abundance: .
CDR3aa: CASTYFGGWQETQYF
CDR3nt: TGTGCCAGCACCTATTTCGGGGGTTGGCAAGAGACCCAGTACTTC

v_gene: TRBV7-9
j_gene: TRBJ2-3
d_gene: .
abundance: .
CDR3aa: CASTSLSTDTQYF
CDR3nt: TGTGCCAGCACCTCTTTAAGCACAGATACGCAGTATTTT

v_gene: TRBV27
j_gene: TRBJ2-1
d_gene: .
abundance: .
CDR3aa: CASSLSNHAYNEQFF
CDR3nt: TGTGCCAGCAGTTTATCAAACCATGCCTACAATGAGCAGTTCTTC

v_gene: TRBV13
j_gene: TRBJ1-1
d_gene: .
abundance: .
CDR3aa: CASSLGVILEGAFF
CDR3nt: TGTGCCAGCAGCTTAGGGGTTATCCTCGAGGGGGCTTTCTTT

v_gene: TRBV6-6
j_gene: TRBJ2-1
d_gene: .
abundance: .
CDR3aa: CASIGQHNEQFF
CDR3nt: TGTGCCAGCATCGGACAGCACAATGAGCAGTTCTTC

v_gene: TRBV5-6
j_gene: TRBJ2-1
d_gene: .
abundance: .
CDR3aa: CASSLVRGNEQFF
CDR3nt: TGTGCCAGCAGCTTGGTACGGGGCAATGAGCAGTTCTTC

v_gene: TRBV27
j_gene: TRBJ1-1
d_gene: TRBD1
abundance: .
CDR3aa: CASSLQGAGTEAFF
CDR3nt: TGTGCCAGCAGTTTACAGGGGGCGGGCACTGAAGCTTTCTTT

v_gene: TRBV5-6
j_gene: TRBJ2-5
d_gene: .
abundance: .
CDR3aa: CASSLSIDQTQYF
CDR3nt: TGTGCCAGCAGCTTGTCGATAGACCAGACCCAGTACTTC

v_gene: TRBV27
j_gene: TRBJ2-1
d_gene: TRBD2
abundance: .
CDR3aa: CASSLGTSIGLNEQFF
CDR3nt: TGTGCCAGCAGTCTGGGGACTAGTATAGGTCTCAATGAGCAGTTCTTC

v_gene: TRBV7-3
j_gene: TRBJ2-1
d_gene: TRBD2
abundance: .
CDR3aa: CASSVLSGRGNEQFF
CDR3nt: TGTGCCAGCAGCGTTCTTAGCGGGAGAGGAAATGAGCAGTTCTTC

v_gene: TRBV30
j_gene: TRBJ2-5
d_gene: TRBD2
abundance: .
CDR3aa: CAWSVRSGRAGETQYF
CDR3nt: TGTGCCTGGAGTGTACGAAGCGGGAGGGCCGGGGAGACCCAGTACTTC

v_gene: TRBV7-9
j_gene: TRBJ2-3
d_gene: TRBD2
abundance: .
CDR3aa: CASSPQAGNTDTQYF
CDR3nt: TGTGCCAGCAGCCCCCAAGCGGGGAACACAGATACGCAGTATTTT

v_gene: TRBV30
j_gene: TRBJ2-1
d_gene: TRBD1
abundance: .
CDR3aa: CAWSSWTGGYNEQFF
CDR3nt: TGTGCCTGGAGTTCGTGGACAGGGGGCTACAATGAGCAGTTCTTC

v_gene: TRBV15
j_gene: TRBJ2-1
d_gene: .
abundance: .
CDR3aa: CATSPTYNEQFF
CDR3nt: TGTGCCACCAGCCCTACCTACAATGAGCAGTTCTTC

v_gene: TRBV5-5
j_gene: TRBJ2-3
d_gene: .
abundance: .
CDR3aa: CASSLGNGGIDTQYF
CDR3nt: TGTGCCAGCAGCTTGGGAAACGGGGGCATCGATACGCAGTATTTT

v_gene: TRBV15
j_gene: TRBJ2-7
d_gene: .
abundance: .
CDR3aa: CATRTVGNYEQYF
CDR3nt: TGTGCCACCAGGACGGTGGGTAACTACGAGCAGTACTTC

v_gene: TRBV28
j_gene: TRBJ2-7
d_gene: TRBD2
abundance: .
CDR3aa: CASSRRIGTSGRARYEQYF
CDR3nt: TGTGCCAGCAGTCGAAGAATCGGGACTAGCGGGAGGGCCAGGTACGAGCAGTACTTC

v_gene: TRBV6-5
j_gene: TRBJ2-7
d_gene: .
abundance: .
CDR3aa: CASSYSPRPEQYF
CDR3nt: TGTGCCAGCAGTTACTCCCCGCGGCCCGAGCAGTACTTC

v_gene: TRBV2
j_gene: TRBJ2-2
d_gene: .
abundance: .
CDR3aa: CATLSPGGVSGELFF
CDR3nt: TGTGCCACCCTTAGCCCAGGGGGGGTATCCGGGGAGCTGTTTTTT

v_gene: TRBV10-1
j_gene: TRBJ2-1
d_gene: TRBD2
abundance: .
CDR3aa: CASRIAGENRANPCYNEQFF
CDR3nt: TGCGCCAGCAGAATAGCGGGAGAGAACCGGGCGAACCCCTGCTACAATGAGCAGTTCTTC

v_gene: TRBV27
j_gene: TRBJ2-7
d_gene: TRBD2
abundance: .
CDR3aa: CASSIGLAGEQYF
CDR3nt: TGTGCCAGCAGCATCGGACTAGCTGGCGAGCAGTACTTC

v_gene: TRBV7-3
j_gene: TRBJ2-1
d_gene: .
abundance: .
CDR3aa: CASSQNNEQFF
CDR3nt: TGTGCCAGCAGCCAGAACAATGAGCAGTTCTTC

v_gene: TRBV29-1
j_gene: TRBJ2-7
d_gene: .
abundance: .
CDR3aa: CSMMTPHYEQYF
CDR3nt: TGCAGCATGATGACACCTCACTACGAGCAGTACTTC

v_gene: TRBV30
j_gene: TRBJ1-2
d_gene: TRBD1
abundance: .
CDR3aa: CAWTGGGYGYTF
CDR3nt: TGTGCCTGGACAGGGGGAGGCTATGGCTACACCTTC

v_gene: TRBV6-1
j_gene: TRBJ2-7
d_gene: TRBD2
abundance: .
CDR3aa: CASTRLAGVYEQYF
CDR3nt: TGTGCCAGCACCAGACTAGCGGGAGTTTACGAGCAGTACTTC

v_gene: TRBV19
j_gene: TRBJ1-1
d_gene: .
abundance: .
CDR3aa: CASSNQGWTEAFF
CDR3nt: TGTGCCAGTAGTAACCAGGGTTGGACTGAAGCTTTCTTT

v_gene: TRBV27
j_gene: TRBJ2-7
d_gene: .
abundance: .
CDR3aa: CASSLSGASYEQYF
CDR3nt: TGTGCCAGCAGTTTATCGGGGGCGTCCTACGAGCAGTACTTC